This T cell receptor (beta chain) was recorded in a study of T-cell reconstitution after alpha-beta-depleted transplantation in children (dated by TCRdb to the mid-2010s). Turning to the overall study: Using TCR repertoire profiling, the study followed T-cell immune reconstitution in a quantitative way in children after TCRalphabeta/CD19-depleted allogeneic hematopoietic cell transplantation.

The library came from PCR. The listed sequencing device is Illumina HiSeq 2500. TCR libraries were prepared with molecular barcoding, using unique molecular identifiers to normalize TCRbeta repertoire quantification. TCRdb's own reprocessing of the public reads used fastp at Q25 and MiXCR and kept productive beta chains. Entries are consolidated by CDR3 protein sequence, retaining the most common genes and DNA. The sample table shows about 500,000 distinct CDR3 sequences, and 30% to 35% are seen once. The ten biggest clones cover 2% to 3% of the sample. CDR1 and CDR2, looked up from the germline V gene (reference sequence), are DFQATT and SNEGSKA. The germline V and J ends show losses of 7 bases and 4 bases respectively, and no gene match explains 12 bases of the junction. There are 15 amino acids in the CDR3, from cysteine to phenylalanine inclusive. Left in the record is the CDR3 DNA by itself, 45 bases read in frame from the first base.

With regard to this clonotype: The clone's antigen remains unknown. No qualities accompany the bases; no much larger clone lies one base away.

This receptor was obtained from a human donor who donated a stem cell graft to a child with aplastic anemia. Material: PBMCs from the stem cell graft donor, obtained from the stem cell graft. The sequence joins TRBV20-1 to TRBJ1-1, with 10 bases in between that match TRBD1. The CDR3 region reads CSVPTGGALGTEAFF. The bases are TGCAGTGTTCCGACAGGGGGCGCCTTGGGCACTGAAGCTTTCTTT.